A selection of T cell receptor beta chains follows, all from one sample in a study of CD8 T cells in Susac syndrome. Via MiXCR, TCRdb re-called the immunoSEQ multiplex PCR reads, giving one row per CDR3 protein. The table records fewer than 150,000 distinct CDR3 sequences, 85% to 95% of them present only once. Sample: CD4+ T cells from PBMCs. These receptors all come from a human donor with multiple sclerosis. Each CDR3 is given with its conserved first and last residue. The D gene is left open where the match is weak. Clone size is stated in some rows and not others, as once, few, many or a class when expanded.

CDR3aa: CASSLRGIPIGDTQYF
CDR3nt: TGTGCCAGCAGCTTACGGGGAATCCCTATTGGAGATACGCAGTATTTT
j_gene: TRBJ2-3
abundance: NA
d_gene: NA
v_gene: TRBV7-9

CDR3aa: CASSLASGRAETQYF
CDR3nt: TGCGCCAGCAGCTTGGCCAGCGGCAGGGCAGAGACCCAGTACTTC
j_gene: TRBJ2-5
abundance: NA
d_gene: NA
v_gene: TRBV5-1

CDR3aa: CASSLGDSVYGYTF
CDR3nt: TGTGCCAGCAGCTTAGGGGACAGTGTCTATGGCTACACCTTC
j_gene: TRBJ1-2
abundance: NA
d_gene: TRBD1
v_gene: TRBV5-5

CDR3aa: CSAPLGAGSPLHF
CDR3nt: TGCAGTGCTCCTTTAGGGGCCGGTTCACCCCTCCACTTT
j_gene: TRBJ1-6
abundance: NA
d_gene: NA
v_gene: TRBV20-1

CDR3aa: CASSPAGTRATDTQYF
CDR3nt: TGTGCCAGCAGCCCGGCCGGGACTAGGGCGACAGATACGCAGTATTTT
j_gene: TRBJ2-3
abundance: NA
d_gene: TRBD2
v_gene: TRBV3-1

CDR3aa: CASTPWQSYGYTF
CDR3nt: TGTGCCAGCACCCCCTGGCAGAGCTATGGCTACACCTTC
j_gene: TRBJ1-2
abundance: NA
d_gene: NA
v_gene: TRBV6-2/TRBV6-3

CDR3aa: CASSLILGYGYTF
CDR3nt: TGTGCCAGCAGCTTAATCCTGGGCTATGGCTACACCTTC
j_gene: TRBJ1-2
abundance: NA
d_gene: NA
v_gene: TRBV7-3

CDR3aa: CAWSVPGFKNIQYF
CDR3nt: TGTGCCTGGAGTGTCCCAGGGTTCAAAAACATTCAGTACTTC
j_gene: TRBJ2-4
abundance: NA
d_gene: NA
v_gene: TRBV30

CDR3aa: CSAVGQGTSYEQYF
CDR3nt: TGCAGTGCTGTGGGACAGGGGACTTCCTACGAGCAGTACTTC
j_gene: TRBJ2-7
abundance: NA
d_gene: TRBD1
v_gene: TRBV20-1

CDR3aa: CASRERDGNIQYF
CDR3nt: TGTGCCTCCAGGGAGCGGGATGGGAACATTCAGTACTTC
j_gene: TRBJ2-4
abundance: NA
d_gene: TRBD2
v_gene: TRBV19

CDR3aa: CASSSRGATYTQYF
CDR3nt: TGTGCCAGCAGCTCACGGGGGGCCACCTATACGCAGTATTTT
j_gene: TRBJ2-3
abundance: NA
d_gene: NA
v_gene: TRBV7-2

CDR3aa: CASSLTGTGWDEQYF
CDR3nt: TGTGCCAGCAGCTTAACCGGGACAGGATGGGACGAGCAGTACTTC
j_gene: TRBJ2-7
abundance: NA
d_gene: TRBD1
v_gene: TRBV13

CDR3aa: CASSIITATSPYEQYF
CDR3nt: TGTGCCAGTAGTATAATAACGGCGACCTCACCCTACGAGCAGTACTTC
j_gene: TRBJ2-7
abundance: NA
d_gene: NA
v_gene: TRBV19

CDR3aa: CASSVNRDGSGETQYF
CDR3nt: TGTGCCAGCAGTGTAAATAGGGACGGGTCCGGAGAGACCCAGTACTTC
j_gene: TRBJ2-5
abundance: NA
d_gene: NA
v_gene: TRBV6-1

CDR3aa: CASSLRGTQYF
CDR3nt: TGTGCCAGCAGTTTAAGGGGAACCCAGTACTTC
j_gene: TRBJ2-5
abundance: NA
d_gene: NA
v_gene: TRBV28

CDR3aa: CASSPGTGTFDETQYF
CDR3nt: TGTGCCAGCAGTCCCGGAACCGGGACTTTTGATGAGACCCAGTACTTC
j_gene: TRBJ2-5
abundance: NA
d_gene: NA
v_gene: TRBV3-1

CDR3aa: CASSSLTSGGDNEQYF
CDR3nt: TGTGCCAGCAGTTCCCTGACTAGCGGGGGGGACAACGAGCAGTACTTC
j_gene: TRBJ2-7
abundance: NA
d_gene: TRBD2
v_gene: TRBV28

CDR3aa: CSAKHAGEGNTEAFF
CDR3nt: TGCAGTGCTAAGCACGCAGGGGAGGGAAACACTGAAGCTTTCTTT
j_gene: TRBJ1-1
abundance: NA
d_gene: NA
v_gene: TRBV20-1

CDR3aa: CASSKGQHPSGNTIYF
CDR3nt: TGTGCCAGCAGCAAAGGACAGCACCCCTCTGGAAACACCATATATTTT
j_gene: TRBJ1-3
abundance: NA
d_gene: NA
v_gene: TRBV7-2

CDR3aa: CSARDPGLLLTDTQYF
CDR3nt: TGCAGTGCTAGAGACCCGGGACTCCTCCTCACAGATACGCAGTATTTT
j_gene: TRBJ2-3
abundance: NA
d_gene: NA
v_gene: TRBV20-1

CDR3aa: CASSVQLNTEAFF
CDR3nt: TGTGCCAGCAGCGTACAACTGAACACTGAAGCTTTCTTT
j_gene: TRBJ1-1
abundance: few
d_gene: NA
v_gene: TRBV9

CDR3aa: CASSFARLAGGRPNTDTQYF
CDR3nt: TGTGCCAGCAGTTTCGCCCGACTAGCGGGGGGGCGACCAAACACAGATACGCAGTATTTT
j_gene: TRBJ2-3
abundance: NA
d_gene: TRBD2
v_gene: TRBV28

CDR3aa: CASSFRLDGSEQFF
CDR3nt: TGTGCCAGCAGCTTTAGACTCGACGGCAGTGAGCAGTTCTTC
j_gene: TRBJ2-1
abundance: NA
d_gene: NA
v_gene: TRBV11-1

CDR3aa: CASSLGLAGSKETQYF
CDR3nt: TGCGCCAGCAGCCTCGGACTAGCGGGGTCCAAAGAGACCCAGTACTTC
j_gene: TRBJ2-5
abundance: NA
d_gene: TRBD2
v_gene: TRBV5-1

CDR3aa: CASSPGTGYNSYEQYF
CDR3nt: TGTGCCAGCAGTCCGGGAACAGGGTATAACTCCTACGAGCAGTACTTC
j_gene: TRBJ2-7
abundance: NA
d_gene: NA
v_gene: TRBV6-6

CDR3aa: CASSFGPGELFF
CDR3nt: NA
j_gene: TRBJ2-2
abundance: NA
d_gene: NA
v_gene: TRBV12-3/TRBV12-4

CDR3aa: CSATRRLAVSSTDTQYF
CDR3nt: TGCAGTGCTACCCGGAGACTAGCGGTTTCTAGCACAGATACGCAGTATTTT
j_gene: TRBJ2-3
abundance: NA
d_gene: TRBD2
v_gene: TRBV20-1

CDR3aa: CASSQDRGYSYEQYF
CDR3nt: TGCGCCAGCAGCCAAGATCGAGGATACTCCTACGAGCAGTACTTC
j_gene: TRBJ2-7
abundance: NA
d_gene: NA
v_gene: TRBV4-3

CDR3aa: CASREDRGQHYGYTF
CDR3nt: TGTGCCAGCAGGGAGGACAGGGGGCAGCACTATGGCTACACCTTC
j_gene: TRBJ1-2
abundance: NA
d_gene: TRBD1
v_gene: TRBV6-5

CDR3aa: CAWSVTGGDLGF
CDR3nt: TGTGCCTGGAGTGTTACGGGGGGCGACCTCGGTTTT
j_gene: TRBJ2-3
abundance: NA
d_gene: NA
v_gene: TRBV30

CDR3aa: CASREGEGHTDTQYF
CDR3nt: TGTGCCAGCAGAGAGGGAGAAGGTCACACAGATACGCAGTATTTT
j_gene: TRBJ2-3
abundance: NA
d_gene: NA
v_gene: TRBV3-1

CDR3aa: CSVASLRGGYTF
CDR3nt: TGCAGCGTTGCTTCGCTACGGGGCGGCTACACCTTC
j_gene: TRBJ1-2
abundance: NA
d_gene: NA
v_gene: TRBV29-1

CDR3aa: CASSGGGTQYF
CDR3nt: TGTGCCAGCAGCGGGGGAGGTACGCAGTATTTT
j_gene: TRBJ2-3
abundance: once
d_gene: NA
v_gene: TRBV14

CDR3aa: CASSLRQGGIGELFF
CDR3nt: TGTGCCAGCAGCTTACGGCAGGGGGGAATCGGGGAGCTGTTTTTT
j_gene: TRBJ2-2
abundance: NA
d_gene: NA
v_gene: TRBV7-2

CDR3aa: CASSQGGEQSYGYTF
CDR3nt: TGTGCCAGCAGCCAAGGAGGAGAACAGAGCTATGGCTACACCTTC
j_gene: TRBJ1-2
abundance: NA
d_gene: NA
v_gene: TRBV4-2

CDR3aa: CASRHSRQGARTGELFF
CDR3nt: TGTGCCAGCAGACATTCGAGACAGGGGGCTCGCACCGGGGAGCTGTTTTTT
j_gene: TRBJ2-2
abundance: NA
d_gene: TRBD1
v_gene: TRBV27

CDR3aa: CASSVRGQRNTEAFF
CDR3nt: TGTGCCAGCAGCGTAAGGGGACAAAGGAACACTGAAGCTTTCTTT
j_gene: TRBJ1-1
abundance: NA
d_gene: NA
v_gene: TRBV9

CDR3aa: CASSYPSASGANVLTF
CDR3nt: TGTGCCAGCAGTTACCCCAGCGCTTCTGGGGCCAACGTCCTGACTTTC
j_gene: TRBJ2-6
abundance: NA
d_gene: NA
v_gene: TRBV6-2/TRBV6-3

CDR3aa: CSVPGGMGRGYTF
CDR3nt: TGCAGTGTACCCGGGGGTATGGGACGAGGCTACACCTTC
j_gene: TRBJ1-2
abundance: NA
d_gene: NA
v_gene: TRBV20-1

CDR3aa: CSARAYSNQPQHF
CDR3nt: TGCAGTGCTAGAGCTTATAGCAATCAGCCCCAGCATTTT
j_gene: TRBJ1-5
abundance: NA
d_gene: NA
v_gene: TRBV20-1

CDR3aa: CASSDTDRVYEQYF
CDR3nt: TGCGCCAGCAGCGACACGGACAGAGTCTACGAGCAGTACTTC
j_gene: TRBJ2-7
abundance: NA
d_gene: NA
v_gene: TRBV5-1

CDR3aa: CASSLEETQYF
CDR3nt: TGTGCCAGCAGCTTAGAAGAGACCCAGTACTTC
j_gene: TRBJ2-5
abundance: few
d_gene: NA
v_gene: TRBV11-3

CDR3aa: CASINTGPANYGYTF
CDR3nt: TGTGCCAGCATAAACACAGGCCCAGCTAACTATGGCTACACCTTC
j_gene: TRBJ1-2
abundance: NA
d_gene: NA
v_gene: TRBV6-5

CDR3aa: CASRRMDSPAYEQYF
CDR3nt: TGTGCCAGCCGCAGAATGGACAGTCCTGCCTACGAGCAGTACTTC
j_gene: TRBJ2-7
abundance: NA
d_gene: NA
v_gene: TRBV13

CDR3aa: CASSLGQRITEAFF
CDR3nt: TGTGCCAGTAGTCTGGGACAGAGAATCACTGAAGCTTTCTTT
j_gene: TRBJ1-1
abundance: NA
d_gene: TRBD1
v_gene: TRBV19

CDR3aa: CAWSGRDRGLYEQFF
CDR3nt: TGTGCCTGGAGTGGGCGGGACAGGGGCCTTTATGAGCAGTTCTTC
j_gene: TRBJ2-1
abundance: NA
d_gene: TRBD1
v_gene: TRBV30

CDR3aa: CASSAQGSDTEAFF
CDR3nt: TGTGCCAGCAGCGCACAGGGATCGGACACTGAAGCTTTCTTT
j_gene: TRBJ1-1
abundance: once
d_gene: NA
v_gene: TRBV11-2

CDR3aa: CSARAPQISYEQYF
CDR3nt: TGCAGTGCTAGAGCACCGCAAATCTCCTACGAGCAGTACTTC
j_gene: TRBJ2-7
abundance: NA
d_gene: NA
v_gene: TRBV20-1

CDR3aa: CASRTGAGANVLTF
CDR3nt: TGTGCCAGCAGAACAGGGGCTGGGGCCAACGTCCTGACTTTC
j_gene: TRBJ2-6
abundance: NA
d_gene: TRBD1
v_gene: TRBV6-6

CDR3aa: CASSRSGDYDTQYF
CDR3nt: TGTGCCAGCTCAAGATCGGGGGACTACGATACGCAGTATTTT
j_gene: TRBJ2-3
abundance: NA
d_gene: TRBD2
v_gene: TRBV18

CDR3aa: CASSSVQSSAGELFF
CDR3nt: TGCGCCAGCAGCTCCGTTCAGAGCTCAGCCGGGGAGCTGTTTTTT
j_gene: TRBJ2-2
abundance: NA
d_gene: NA
v_gene: TRBV5-1

CDR3aa: CASSPGEGYWTEAFF
CDR3nt: TGCGCCAGCAGCCCAGGGGAAGGGTATTGGACTGAAGCTTTCTTT
j_gene: TRBJ1-1
abundance: NA
d_gene: NA
v_gene: TRBV5-1

CDR3aa: CATSLGQGVRGYTF
CDR3nt: TGTGCCACGTCCTTGGGGCAGGGGGTACGTGGCTACACCTTC
j_gene: TRBJ1-2
abundance: NA
d_gene: TRBD1
v_gene: TRBV6-5

CDR3aa: CASSLARNQPQHF
CDR3nt: TGCGCCAGCAGCTTGGCCAGAAATCAGCCCCAGCATTTT
j_gene: TRBJ1-5
abundance: NA
d_gene: NA
v_gene: TRBV5-1